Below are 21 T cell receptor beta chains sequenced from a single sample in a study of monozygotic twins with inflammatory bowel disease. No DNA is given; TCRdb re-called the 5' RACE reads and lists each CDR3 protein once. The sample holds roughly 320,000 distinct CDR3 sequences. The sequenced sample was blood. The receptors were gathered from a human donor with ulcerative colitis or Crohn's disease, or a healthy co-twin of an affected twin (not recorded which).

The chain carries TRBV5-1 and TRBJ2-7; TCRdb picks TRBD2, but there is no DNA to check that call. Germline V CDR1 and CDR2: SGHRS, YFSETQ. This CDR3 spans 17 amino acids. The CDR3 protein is CASSLRLAGEGSYEQYF.

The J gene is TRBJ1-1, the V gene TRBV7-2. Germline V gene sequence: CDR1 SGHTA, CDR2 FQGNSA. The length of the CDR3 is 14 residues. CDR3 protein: CASSLGVRIAEAFF.

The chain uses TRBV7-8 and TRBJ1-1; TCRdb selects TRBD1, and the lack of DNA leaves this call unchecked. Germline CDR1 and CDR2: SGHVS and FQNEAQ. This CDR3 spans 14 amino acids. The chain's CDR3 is CASSDRVSNTEAFF.

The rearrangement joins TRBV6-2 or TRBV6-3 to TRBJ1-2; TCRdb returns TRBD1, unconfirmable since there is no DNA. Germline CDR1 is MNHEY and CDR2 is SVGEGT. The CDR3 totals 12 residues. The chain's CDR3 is CASSPAVDGYTF.

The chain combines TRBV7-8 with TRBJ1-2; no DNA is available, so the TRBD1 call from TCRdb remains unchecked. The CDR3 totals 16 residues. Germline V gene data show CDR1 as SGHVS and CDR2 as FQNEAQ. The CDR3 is CASSLRTEAANYGYTF.

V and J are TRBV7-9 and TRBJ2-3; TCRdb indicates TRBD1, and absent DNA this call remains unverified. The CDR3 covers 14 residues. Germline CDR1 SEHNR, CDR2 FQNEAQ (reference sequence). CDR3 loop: CASKRDTPRDTQYF.

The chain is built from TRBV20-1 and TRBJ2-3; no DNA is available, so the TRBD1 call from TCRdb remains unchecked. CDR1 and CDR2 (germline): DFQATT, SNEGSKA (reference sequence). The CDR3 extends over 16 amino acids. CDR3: CSARDPGGRSTDTQYF.

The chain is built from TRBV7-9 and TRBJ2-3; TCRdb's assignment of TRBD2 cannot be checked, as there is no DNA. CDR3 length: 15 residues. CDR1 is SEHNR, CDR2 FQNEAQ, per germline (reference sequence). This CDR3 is CASNQGLAGTDTQYF. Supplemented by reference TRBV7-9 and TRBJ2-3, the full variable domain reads DTGVSQNPRHKITKRGQNVTFRCDPISEHNRLYWYRQTLGQGPEFLTYFQNEAQLEKSRLLSDRFSAERPKGSFSTLEIQRTEQGDSAMYLCASNQGLAGTDTQYFGPGTRLTVL.

The CDR3 reads CSFSDPGKGGETQYF. V and J are TRBV29-1 and TRBJ2-5; TCRdb picks TRBD1, but there is no DNA to check that call. Germline-derived CDR1 and CDR2 are SQVTM and ANQGSEA. The CDR3 has 15 amino acids.

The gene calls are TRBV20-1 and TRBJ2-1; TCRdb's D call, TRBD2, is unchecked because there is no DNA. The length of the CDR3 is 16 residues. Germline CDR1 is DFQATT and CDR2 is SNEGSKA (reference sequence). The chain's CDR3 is CSAPENPGLSYNEQFF.

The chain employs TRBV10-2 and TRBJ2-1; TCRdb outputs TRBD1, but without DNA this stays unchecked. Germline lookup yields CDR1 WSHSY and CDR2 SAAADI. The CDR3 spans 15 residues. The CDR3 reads CASSDQGQGLTEQFF.

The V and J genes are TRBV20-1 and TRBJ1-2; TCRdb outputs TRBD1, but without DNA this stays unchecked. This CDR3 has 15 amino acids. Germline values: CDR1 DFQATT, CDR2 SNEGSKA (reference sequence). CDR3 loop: CSALKGQVSLYGYTF.

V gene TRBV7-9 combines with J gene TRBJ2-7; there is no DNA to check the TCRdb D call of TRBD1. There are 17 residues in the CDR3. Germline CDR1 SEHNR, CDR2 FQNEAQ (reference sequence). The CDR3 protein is CASSLRVGGDRGYEQYF.

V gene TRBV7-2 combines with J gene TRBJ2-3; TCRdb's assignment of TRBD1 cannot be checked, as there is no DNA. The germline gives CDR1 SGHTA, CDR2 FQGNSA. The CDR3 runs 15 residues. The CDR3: CASSFRGLGTDTQYF.

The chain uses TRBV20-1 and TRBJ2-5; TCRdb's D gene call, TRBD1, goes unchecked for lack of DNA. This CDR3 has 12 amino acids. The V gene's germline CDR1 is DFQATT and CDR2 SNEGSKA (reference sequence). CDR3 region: CSAGTGVETQYF.

The CDR3 sequence: CASFPGSGEQFF. The gene calls are TRBV2 and TRBJ2-1; there is no DNA to check the TCRdb D call of TRBD2. Germline V gene data show CDR1 as SNHLY and CDR2 as FYNNEI. The CDR3 totals 12 residues.

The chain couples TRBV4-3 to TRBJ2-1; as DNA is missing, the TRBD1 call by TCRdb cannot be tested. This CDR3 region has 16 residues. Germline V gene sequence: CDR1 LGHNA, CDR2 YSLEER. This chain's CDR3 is CASSQDRAGVYNEQFF.

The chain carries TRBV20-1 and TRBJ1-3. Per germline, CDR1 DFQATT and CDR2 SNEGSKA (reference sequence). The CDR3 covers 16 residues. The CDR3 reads CSARSGSLAWGNTIYF.

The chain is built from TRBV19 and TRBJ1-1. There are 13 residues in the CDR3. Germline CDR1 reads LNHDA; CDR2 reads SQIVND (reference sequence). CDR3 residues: CASSFQTNTEAFF.

This CDR3 is CAWRGTGTASGKLFF. The chain is built from TRBV30 and TRBJ1-4; the TRBD1 assignment by TCRdb is unverifiable without DNA. CDR1 GTSNPN and CDR2 SVGIG come from the germline V gene (reference sequence). The CDR3 totals 15 residues. The full variable domain, with the rest looked up from reference TRBV30 and TRBJ1-4, is SQTIHQWPATLVQPVGSPLSLECTVEGTSNPNLYWYRQAAGRGLQLLFYSVGIGQISSEVPQNLSASRPQDRQFILSSKKLLLSDSGFYLCAWRGTGTASGKLFFGSGTQLSVL.

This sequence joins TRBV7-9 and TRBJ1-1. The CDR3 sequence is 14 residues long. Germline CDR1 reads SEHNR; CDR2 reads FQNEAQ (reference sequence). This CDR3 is CASSLEAWGTEAFF.